A selection of T cell receptor beta chains follows, all from one sample in a study of CD8+ T cells in alopecia areata. The method was immunoSEQ multiplex PCR; TCRdb's version includes in-frame clones alone and lacks a portion of them. The data show more than 95,000 clones, with around 50% seen just once and around 9% held by the top ten. The specimen was CD4+ T cells sorted from blood. These receptors all stem from a human donor in good health. The CDR3 runs from the conserved cysteine through the conserved F or W. A D gene is named only where the DNA matches it firmly. Not all rows give a size; the values are once, few, many and, for expanded clones, a class.

v_gene	d_gene	j_gene	abundance	CDR3nt	CDR3aa
TRBV28	-	TRBJ1-1	-	TGTGCCAGCAGTTCCCCCCCTCGACGGCCTGAAGCTTTCTTT	CASSSPPRRPEAFF
TRBV5-1	-	TRBJ1-1	-	TGCGCCAGCAGCTTGGGAAGGGAGTCGACTGAAGCTTTCTTT	CASSLGRESTEAFF
TRBV2	-	TRBJ2-5	-	TGTGCCAGCAGTGCGTACAGGAACCAAGAGACCCAGTACTTC	CASSAYRNQETQYF
TRBV29-1	-	TRBJ2-1	-	TGCAGCGTTGAGAAGGGAGGCAATGAGCAGTTCTTC	CSVEKGGNEQFF
TRBV2	TRBD2	TRBJ2-3	medium-sized	TGTGCCAGCAGCAGACTAGCGGGGGTCACAGATACGCAGTATTTT	CASSRLAGVTDTQYF
TRBV29-1	-	TRBJ1-2	-	TGCAGCGTTGTTGGCCGTAACTATGGCTACACCTTC	CSVVGRNYGYTF
TRBV7-3	-	TRBJ1-1	many	TGTGCCAGCAGCTTAGAGAGAGGCAGGGTGAACACTGAAGCTTTCTTT	CASSLERGRVNTEAFF
TRBV7-2	TRBD2	TRBJ2-7	-	TGTGCCAGCAGCCGGACTAGCGGGGATTACTACGAGCAGTACTTC	CASSRTSGDYYEQYF
TRBV10-3	-	TRBJ2-7	-	TGTGCCATCAGTGAGCGACAGACCTACGAGCAGTACTTC	CAISERQTYEQYF
TRBV5-1	-	TRBJ1-6	-	TGCGCCAGCACCGAGAGAGGTAATTCACCCCTCCACTTT	CASTERGNSPLHF
TRBV2	-	TRBJ2-2	-	TGTGCCAGCAATGGGCAGCAGAGTAACACCGGGGAGCTGTTTTTT	CASNGQQSNTGELFF
TRBV28	TRBD1	TRBJ1-2	few	TGTGCCAGCAGTCCTACGACAGGGGGCAGAAGGGCCTATGGCTACACCTTC	CASSPTTGGRRAYGYTF
TRBV27	-	TRBJ1-2	-	TGTGCCAGCAGTTTAATTGGACAGACTAACTATGGCTACACCTTC	CASSLIGQTNYGYTF
TRBV19	TRBD2	TRBJ2-1	few	TGTGCCAGTTCGGGACTAGCGACATTTTCCTACAATGAGCAGTTCTTC	CASSGLATFSYNEQFF
TRBV4-1	TRBD1	TRBJ2-5	few	TGCGCCAGCAGCCAAGATCCGGGACAGGGTGAGACCCAGTACTTC	CASSQDPGQGETQYF
TRBV29-1	-	TRBJ1-6	-	TGCAGCGTTTCAAGCTCCTATAATTCACCCCTCCACTTT	CSVSSSYNSPLHF
TRBV27	TRBD1	TRBJ2-6	-	TGTGCCAGCAGTTACCGGACAGGGGTTATGTCTGGGGCCAACGTCCTGACTTTC	CASSYRTGVMSGANVLTF
TRBV6-4	TRBD2	TRBJ2-1	few	TGTGCCAGCAGTAACAAGCGGGGGGACAATGAGCAGTTCTTC	CASSNKRGDNEQFF
TRBV7-2	TRBD2	TRBJ2-5	-	TGTGCCAGCAGCTTAGCGAGGTTTAGCGGGGGACAAGAGACCCAGTACTTC	CASSLARFSGGQETQYF
TRBV7-2	TRBD2	TRBJ2-3	few	TGTGCCAGCAGCTTCTATTTTAGCGGGGGGGCCCAGGATACGCAGTATTTT	CASSFYFSGGAQDTQYF
TRBV7-6	TRBD2	TRBJ2-7	-	TGTGCCAGCAGCTTAGCGGTCCCCGGCGGGGGCTACGAGCAGTACTTC	CASSLAVPGGGYEQYF
TRBV30	-	TRBJ1-1	-	TGTGCCTGGAGTTGGTCAGTGAACACTGAAGCTTTCTTT	CAWSWSVNTEAFF
TRBV10-3	-	TRBJ2-3	few	TGTGCCATCAGGCAGGCGGGAGATACGCAGTATTTT	CAIRQAGDTQYF
TRBV2	TRBD2	TRBJ2-7	few	TGTGCCAGCAGTGGAGGGGAGGGGCTCTACGAGCAGTACTTC	CASSGGEGLYEQYF
TRBV29-1	-	TRBJ1-1	-	TGCAGCGTATGTGGTAGGTTGAGGGAGGATACTGAAGCTTTCTTT	CSVCGRLREDTEAFF
TRBV5-1	TRBD1	TRBJ2-2	-	TGCGCCAGCAGCTTGGGACAGGGCTTCACCGGGGAGCTGTTTTTT	CASSLGQGFTGELFF
TRBV4-2	-	TRBJ2-3	once	TGTGCCAGCAGCCCCCAACGGTCGGGGACGGTTAGCACAGATACGCAGTATTTT	CASSPQRSGTVSTDTQYF
TRBV28	TRBD1	TRBJ2-3	few	TGTGCCAGCAGTTTAATCGGACAGGGTGTTAACCCAGATACGCAGTATTTT	CASSLIGQGVNPDTQYF
TRBV4-3	-	TRBJ2-3	-	TGCGCCAGCAGCCAAGACGGCGGTCTCAATTATGGGGGCACAGATACGCAGTATTTT	CASSQDGGLNYGGTDTQYF